This is a list of T cell receptor beta chains from one sample in a study of T cells in Graves' hyperthyroidism and ophthalmopathy. Each CDR3 protein is one row after TCRdb ran MiXCR on the multiplex PCR reads. Of 300,000 to 450,000 distinct CDR3 sequences in the sample, approximately 25% were seen once. The sequencing input was blood. Receptor source: a man aged 45-60 years with Graves' hyperthyroidism. Both conserved end residues are part of each CDR3. A D gene is named only where the DNA matches it firmly. Clone size is given for some rows only: seen once, a few or many times, or a class if the clone is expanded.

TRBJ2-3 | TRBV5-1 | many | TRBD2 | 15 | TGCGCCAGCAGCGGACGACTAGCGGGAGTCGATACGCAGTATTTT | CASSGRLAGVDTQYF
TRBJ2-7 | TRBV6-1 | many | NA | 13 | TGTGCCAGCAGTGAAAGCAGGGGCTACGAGCAGTACTTC | CASSESRGYEQYF
TRBJ1-4 | TRBV20-1 | NA | TRBD1 | 13 | TGCAGTGCTCGAGCAGGGGGCCTAGAAAAACTGTTTTTT | CSARAGGLEKLFF
TRBJ1-4 | TRBV7-2 | few | NA | 15 | TGTGCCAGCACCATGCGGGGGGGGCGGGATGAAAAACTGTTTTTT | CASTMRGGRDEKLFF
TRBJ1-1 | TRBV5-1 | NA | TRBD1 | 16 | TGCGCCAGCAGCTTGCAGGGGGCTTATGCGGGCACTGAAGCTTTCTTT | CASSLQGAYAGTEAFF
TRBJ2-7 | TRBV5-1 | NA | NA | 15 | TGCGCCAGCAGCTTGGGAACGGGAGTGCTGGACGAGCAGTACTTC | CASSLGTGVLDEQYF
TRBJ1-2 | TRBV7-8 | NA | TRBD1 | 15 | TGTGCCAGCAGCCTGGGACAGGGAGGCGCCTATGGCTACACCTTC | CASSLGQGGAYGYTF
TRBJ2-1 | TRBV28 | many | TRBD2 | 15 | TGTGCCAGCAGCAAAAGGCTAGCGGGCGAGGATGAGCAGTTCTTC | CASSKRLAGEDEQFF
TRBJ1-1 | TRBV12-3/TRBV12-4 | few | NA | 11 | TGTGCCAGCAGTTTGTACTCTGAAGCTTTCTTT | CASSLYSEAFF
TRBJ2-1 | TRBV29-1 | NA | NA | 11 | TGCAGCGTCAAGACTTGGAATGAGCAGTTCTTC | CSVKTWNEQFF
TRBJ1-1 | TRBV11-3 | many | NA | 14 | TGTGCCAGCAGCGCAGACCCAGGGAACACTGAAGCTTTCTTT | CASSADPGNTEAFF
TRBJ1-1 | TRBV18 | many | NA | 11 | TGTGCCAGCTCTTTCGACACTGAAGCTTTCTTT | CASSFDTEAFF
TRBJ2-7 | TRBV27 | few | NA | 12 | TGTGCCAGCGGGGGGGACACCTACGAGCAGTACTTC | CASGGDTYEQYF
TRBJ2-7 | TRBV2 | NA | TRBD2 | 16 | TGTGCCAGCAGGGCCGGGACTAGCGAATTAGACTACGAGCAGTACTTC | CASRAGTSELDYEQYF
TRBJ1-4 | TRBV7-6 | NA | NA | 14 | TGTGCCAGCAGCTTAGAATCAACTAATGAAAAACTGTTTTTT | CASSLESTNEKLFF
TRBJ2-1 | TRBV20-1 | few | TRBD1 | 14 | TGCAGTGCACTAGGACAGGGGAGCTACAATGAGCAGTTCTTC | CSALGQGSYNEQFF
TRBJ1-1 | TRBV12-3/TRBV12-4 | NA | NA | 12 | TGTGCCAGCAGTGCTCCACTAGGACGACCCTTCTTT | CASSAPLGRPFF
TRBJ2-3 | TRBV11-2 | many | TRBD1 | 16 | TGTGCCAGCAGCTGGAGAGGGGGCAGGGGGCAAGATACGCAGTATTTT | CASSWRGGRGQDTQYF
TRBJ2-3 | TRBV7-2 | few | TRBD2 | 14 | TGTGCCAGCAGCCCGATAGCGGGATCAGATACGCAGTATTTT | CASSPIAGSDTQYF
TRBJ1-6 | TRBV7-2 | NA | NA | 13 | TGTGCCAGCAGCTTAGTTCAGAATTCACCCCTCCACTTT | CASSLVQNSPLHF
TRBJ2-7 | TRBV7-9 | many | NA | 15 | TGTGCCAGCAGCCCCCGGGGGCTAGCGACCTACGAGCAGTACTTC | CASSPRGLATYEQYF
TRBJ1-3 | TRBV7-3 | NA | NA | 17 | TGTGCCAGCAGCTTAAACCCTGGTTATCCTACTGGAAACACCATATATTTT | CASSLNPGYPTGNTIYF
TRBJ2-4 | TRBV14 | NA | NA | 14 | TGTGCCAGCAGCCAGAACTTCGCCGCTGATATTCAGTACTTC | CASSQNFAADIQYF
TRBJ1-1 | TRBV18 | many | NA | 13 | TGTGCCAGCTCACCAAATATGAACACTGAAGCTTTCTTT | CASSPNMNTEAFF